This record covers a single T cell receptor beta chain. J was trimmed by 4 bases and V by 7 bases; bases with no gene match: 5. CDR1 is MNHNS and CDR2 is SASEGT in the germline V gene. The CDR3 loop spans 13 amino acids. The data belong to a study of T cell changes during pregnancy in multiple sclerosis. The repertoire was sequenced with immunoSEQ multiplex PCR; TCRdb's copy has only in-frame clones and lacks some. The repertoire holds tens of thousands of clones, with around 90% as singletons. This receptor was taken from a female donor with multiple sclerosis, enrolled in a pregnancy study. The sequences come from peripheral blood, collected before pregnancy. This chain connects TRBV6-1 to TRBJ1-1; 8 nucleotides match TRBD1. For the CDR3, the DNA is TGTGCCAGCAATCCAGACAGGGGCACTGAAGCTTTCTTT. It encodes CASNPDRGTEAFF.